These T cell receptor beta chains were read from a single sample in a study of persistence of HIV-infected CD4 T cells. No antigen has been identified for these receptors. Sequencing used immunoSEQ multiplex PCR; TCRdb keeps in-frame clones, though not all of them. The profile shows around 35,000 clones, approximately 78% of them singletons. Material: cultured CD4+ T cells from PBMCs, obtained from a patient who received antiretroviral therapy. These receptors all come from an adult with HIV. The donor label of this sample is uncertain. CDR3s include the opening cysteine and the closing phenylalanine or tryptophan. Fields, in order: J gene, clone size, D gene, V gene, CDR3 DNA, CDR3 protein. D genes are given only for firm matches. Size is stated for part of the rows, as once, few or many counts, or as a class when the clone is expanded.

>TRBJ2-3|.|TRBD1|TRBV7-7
TGTGCTAGCAGCCGGACAGGGGGCACAGATACGCAGTATTTT
CASSRTGGTDTQYF
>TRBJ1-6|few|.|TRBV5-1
TGCGCCAGCAGCTCTCGGGGCACGAATAATTCACCCCTCCACTTT
CASSSRGTNNSPLHF
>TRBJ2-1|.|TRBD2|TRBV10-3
TGTGCCATCAGTCGCCCTAGCGGGGGGCCCAATGAGCAGTTCTTC
CAISRPSGGPNEQFF
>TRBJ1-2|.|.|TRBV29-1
TGCAGCGCTATTTCAGGTGTGAACTATGGCTACACCTTC
CSAISGVNYGYTF
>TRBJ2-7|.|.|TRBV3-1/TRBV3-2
TGTGCCAGCAGCCCCGGGACACCAATCTACGAGCAGTACTTC
CASSPGTPIYEQYF
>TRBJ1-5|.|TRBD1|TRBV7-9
TGTGCCAGCAGCCTAGGACAGGTGGGCAATCAGCCCCAGCATTTT
CASSLGQVGNQPQHF
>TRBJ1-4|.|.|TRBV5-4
TGTGCCAGCAGCTACGGACAAGATGAAAAACTGTTTTTT
CASSYGQDEKLFF
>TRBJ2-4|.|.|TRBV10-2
TGCGCCAGCAGTGAGGCGTTAGCCTCAGAAAACATTCAGTACTTC
CASSEALASENIQYF
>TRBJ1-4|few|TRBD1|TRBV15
TGTGCCACCCACTCTGGGGGACAGGACGGACTGAAACTGTTTTTT
CATHSGGQDGLKLFF
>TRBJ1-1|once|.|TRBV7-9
TGTGCCAGCAGCTTAGAGGGGACCGGTGAAGCTTTCTTT
CASSLEGTGEAFF
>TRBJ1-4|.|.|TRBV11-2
TGTGCCAGCAGCTTAAACAGGGCTAATGAAAAACTGTTTTTT
CASSLNRANEKLFF
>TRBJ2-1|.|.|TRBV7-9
TGTGCCAGCAGCCTTCAAGGGCTAGCTAACAATGAGCAGTTCTTC
CASSLQGLANNEQFF
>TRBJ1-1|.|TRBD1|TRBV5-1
TGCGCCAGCAGCACGACAGGGGATGAGAACACTGAAGCTTTCTTT
CASSTTGDENTEAFF
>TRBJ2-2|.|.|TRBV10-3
TGTGCCATCAGTGATCGTCAGACAAGATCGAACACCGGGGAGCTGTTTTTT
CAISDRQTRSNTGELFF
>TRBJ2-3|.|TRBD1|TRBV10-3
TGTGCCATCAGTGAGTCGAGCACAGGGGGCAAGGCAGATACGCAGTATTTT
CAISESSTGGKADTQYF
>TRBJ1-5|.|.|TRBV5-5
TGTGCCAGCAGCTTAGCGCCTCACAGCAATCAGCCCCAGCATTTT
CASSLAPHSNQPQHF
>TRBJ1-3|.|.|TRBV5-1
TGCGCCAGCAGCTTGCCCCTCGAAAATGGAAACACCATATATTTT
CASSLPLENGNTIYF
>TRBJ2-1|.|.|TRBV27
TGTGCCAGCAGTTTAGTGTGGAACAATGAGCAGTTCTTC
CASSLVWNNEQFF
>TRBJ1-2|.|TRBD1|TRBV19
TGTGCCAGTAGTATCGGATGGGACAGGGTCTATGGCTACACCTTC
CASSIGWDRVYGYTF
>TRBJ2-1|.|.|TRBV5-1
TGCGCCAGCAGCTTGGGTACAGCTTCCCTTGCCTACAATGAGCAGTTCTTC
CASSLGTASLAYNEQFF
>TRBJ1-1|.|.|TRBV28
TGTGCCAGCAGTTTAAGTCATTTTCGGTTGGACACTGAAGCTTTCTTT
CASSLSHFRLDTEAFF
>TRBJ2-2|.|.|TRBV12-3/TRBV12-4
TGTGCCTGCCCAGGGAACACCGGGGAGCTGTTTTTT
CACPGNTGELFF
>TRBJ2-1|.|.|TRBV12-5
TGTGCTAGTGGTCCACGCGGGACGGACTACAATGAGCAGTTCTTC
CASGPRGTDYNEQFF
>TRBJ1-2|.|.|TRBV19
TGTGCCAGTAGTATAGGAGTCGAAGCTAACTATGGCTACACCTTC
CASSIGVEANYGYTF
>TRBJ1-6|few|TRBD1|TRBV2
TGTGCCAGCGTAGGCGGGACAGGGATTTCACCCCTCCACTTT
CASVGGTGISPLHF
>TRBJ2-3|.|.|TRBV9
TGTGCCAGCAGCGTATCGGTGGGTGGAGATACGCAGTATTTT
CASSVSVGGDTQYF
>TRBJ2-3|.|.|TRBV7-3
TGTGCCAGCAGCGCCAATGGGGGGGCTCCGAGCACAGATACGCAGTATTTT
CASSANGGAPSTDTQYF
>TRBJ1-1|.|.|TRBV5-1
TGCGCCAGCAGCTTGGCGGTCAGGGAGGACACTGAAGCTTTCTTT
CASSLAVREDTEAFF
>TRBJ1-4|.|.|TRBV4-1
TGCGCCAGCAGCCCGACGGGGGTAAAGGAAAAACTGTTTTTT
CASSPTGVKEKLFF
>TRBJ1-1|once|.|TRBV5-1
TGCGCCAGCAGTTTGGGGACGCGGGACACTGAAGCTTTCTTT
CASSLGTRDTEAFF
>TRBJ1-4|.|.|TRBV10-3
TGTGCCATCAGTCAAGGGGATAATGAAAAACTGTTTTTT
CAISQGDNEKLFF
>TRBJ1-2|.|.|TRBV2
TGTGCCAGCAGCCTCCAGGGGTCCGGCTATGGCTACACCTTC
CASSLQGSGYGYTF